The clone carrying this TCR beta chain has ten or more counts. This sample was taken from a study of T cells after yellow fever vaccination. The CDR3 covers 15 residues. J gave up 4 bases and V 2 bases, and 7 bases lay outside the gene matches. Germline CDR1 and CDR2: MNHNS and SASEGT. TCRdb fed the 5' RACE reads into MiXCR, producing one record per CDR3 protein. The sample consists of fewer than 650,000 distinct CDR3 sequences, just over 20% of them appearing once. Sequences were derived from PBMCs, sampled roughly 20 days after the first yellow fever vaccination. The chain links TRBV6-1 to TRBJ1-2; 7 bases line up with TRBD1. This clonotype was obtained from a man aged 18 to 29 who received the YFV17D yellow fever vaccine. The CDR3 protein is CASSESEGGGYGYTF. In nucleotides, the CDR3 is TGTGCCAGCAGTGAAAGTGAAGGGGGCGGCTATGGCTACACCTTC.